The T cell receptor beta chain under discussion was sequenced for a study of blood T cell repertoires in COVID-19. For the study at large: Acute and convalescent COVID-19 specimens originated in the United States, Italy and Spain. PBMCs, B-cell-depleted T cells, or T cells provided the cDNA or gDNA that made up the material.

In the original workflow: From reference gene primer amplification, estimates of nucleated cell counts were derived. Data came from immunoSEQ multiplex PCR; TCRdb stores just in-frame clones and leaves some out. From that table come the V and J calls and clone size; the DNA was used to work out D and trimming. The table lists about 220,000 clones, approximately 77% of them singletons. The CDR3 consists of 15 residues. V lost 2 bases and J lost 12, with 19 bases in between. Germline lookup yields CDR1 ENHRY and CDR2 SYGVKD. The receptor was isolated from an elderly woman with acute or convalescent COVID-19. This sequence joins TRBV10-3 and TRBJ1-4; TRBD1 is a possible D gene (6 bases). Sequencing input: peripheral blood. The CDR3 loop reads CAISEAPDSLSELFF. The CDR3 DNA reads TGTGCCATCAGTGAGGCGCCGGACAGCCTATCGGAACTGTTTTTT.